What follows are 2 T cell receptor beta chains derived from one specimen sequenced in a study of regulatory T cells in long-lasting Graves disease. Documented time point: newly diagnosed GD, antithyroid drugs for less than 3 months. Researchers made the TCR library from RNA that was extracted from PBMCs. With iRepertoire HTBI primers and Arm-PCR of CDR3 regions, TCR beta libraries were built. TCRdb ran MiXCR on the multiplex PCR reads and lists one entry per CDR3 protein. This sample yields a few hundred thousand distinct CDR3 sequences, of which roughly 17% are seen a single time; around 21% belongs to the top ten. The sample was also linked to a second study, of T cells in Graves' hyperthyroidism and ophthalmopathy.

This sample comprised peripheral blood mononuclear cells (PBMCs), obtained at new diagnosis, from a patient treated with antithyroid drugs. The source of these receptors is a woman younger than 30 with Graves disease.

At least ten counts were recorded for this clonotype. The chain couples TRBV18 to TRBJ1-1; D possibly corresponds to TRBD1 (5 bases). CDR1 and CDR2 from the germline V gene are KGHSH and LQKENI. The CDR3 runs 15 residues. V gave up 3 bases and J gave up 5 bases, with 16 bases separating them. In DNA form, the CDR3 reads TGTGCCAGCTCACCGCTAAACGTGGGGGAAACTGAAGCTTTCTTT. Translating gives CASSPLNVGETEAFF.

This clonotype was recorded a few times. The chain recombines TRBV28 with TRBJ2-5, with 8 bases aligning to TRBD2. The CDR3 extends over 14 amino acids. The germline gives CDR1 MDHEN, CDR2 SYDVKM. With 3 bases clipped from V and 7 bases from J, the junction kept 7 bases outside the gene matches. DNA of the CDR3: TGTGCCAGCAGTTTCGGGGCGGGAGGAGGGACCCAGTACTTC. Its translation is CASSFGAGGGTQYF.